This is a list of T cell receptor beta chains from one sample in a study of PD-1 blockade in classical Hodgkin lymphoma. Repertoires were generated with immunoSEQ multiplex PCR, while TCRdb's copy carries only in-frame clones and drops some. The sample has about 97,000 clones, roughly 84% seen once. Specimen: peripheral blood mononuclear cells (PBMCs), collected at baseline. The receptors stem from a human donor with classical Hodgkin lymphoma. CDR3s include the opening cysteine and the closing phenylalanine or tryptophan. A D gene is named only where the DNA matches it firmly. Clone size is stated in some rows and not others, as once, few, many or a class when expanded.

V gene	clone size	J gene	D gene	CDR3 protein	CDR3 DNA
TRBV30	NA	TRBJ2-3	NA	CAWSVTARAFQYF	TGTGCCTGGAGTGTAACAGCCCGCGCCTTCCAGTATTTT
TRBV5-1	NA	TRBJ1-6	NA	CASSFEGNSPLHF	TGCGCCAGCAGCTTCGAGGGGAATTCACCCCTCCACTTT
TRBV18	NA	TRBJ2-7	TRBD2	CASQGTSAGEQYF	TGTGCCAGCCAAGGGACTAGCGCGGGCGAGCAGTACTTC
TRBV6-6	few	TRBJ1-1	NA	CASTGAEAFF	TGTGCCAGCACCGGGGCTGAAGCTTTCTTT
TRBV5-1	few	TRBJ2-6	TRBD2	CASSKSGTSGTTGANVLTF	TGCGCCAGCAGCAAATCCGGGACTAGCGGGACAACAGGGGCCAACGTCCTGACTTTC
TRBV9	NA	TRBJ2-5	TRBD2	CASSRAGGSRETQYF	TGTGCCAGCAGCCGAGCGGGAGGGTCCCGGGAGACCCAGTACTTC
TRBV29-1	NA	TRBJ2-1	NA	CSVSREYNEQFF	TGCAGCGTCTCGAGGGAATACAATGAGCAGTTCTTC
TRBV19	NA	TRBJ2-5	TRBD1	CASSTSDRGQGETQYF	TGTGCCAGTAGTACCTCCGACAGGGGGCAGGGGGAGACCCAGTACTTC
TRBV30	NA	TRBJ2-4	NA	CAWSSGPQDIQYF	TGTGCCTGGTCCTCCGGGCCCCAGGACATTCAGTACTTC
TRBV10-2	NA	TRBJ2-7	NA	CASPCLGDYEQYF	TGCGCCAGCCCCTGTCTGGGGGACTACGAGCAGTACTTC
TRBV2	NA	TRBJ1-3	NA	CASSVAGIGNTIYF	TGTGCCAGCAGTGTAGCCGGGATTGGAAACACCATATATTTT
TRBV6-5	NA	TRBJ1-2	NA	CASSDRAGDYGYTF	TGTGCCAGCAGTGACCGCGCAGGGGACTATGGCTACACCTTC
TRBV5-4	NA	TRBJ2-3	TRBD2	CASSPRLAGGTDTQYF	TGTGCCAGCAGCCCCCGACTAGCGGGAGGTACAGATACGCAGTATTTT
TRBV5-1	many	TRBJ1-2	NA	CASSLKGVIYGYTF	TGCGCCAGCAGCTTGAAAGGGGTGATTTATGGCTACACCTTC
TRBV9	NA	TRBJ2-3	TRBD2	CASSESGRGADTQYF	TGTGCCAGCAGCGAAAGCGGGAGGGGGGCAGATACGCAGTATTTT
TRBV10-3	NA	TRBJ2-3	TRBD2	CAISPSSGREEGDTQYF	TGTGCCATCAGTCCCTCCTCGGGACGGGAGGAGGGAGATACGCAGTATTTT
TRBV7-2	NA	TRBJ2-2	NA	CASSLVPGPGELFF	TGTGCCAGCAGCTTAGTCCCGGGCCCCGGGGAGCTGTTTTTT
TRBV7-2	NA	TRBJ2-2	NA	CASSTGTKNTGELFF	TGTGCCAGCAGCACCGGGACAAAGAACACCGGGGAGCTGTTTTTT
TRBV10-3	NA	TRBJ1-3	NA	CAISDWSSGNTIYF	TGTGCCATCAGTGATTGGAGTTCTGGAAACACCATATATTTT
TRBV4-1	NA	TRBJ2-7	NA	CASSQDRDREQYF	TGCGCCAGCAGCCAAGACAGGGATCGCGAGCAGTACTTC
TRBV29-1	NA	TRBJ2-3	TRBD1	CSVEGTGRADTQYF	TGCAGCGTTGAGGGGACAGGGCGAGCAGATACGCAGTATTTT
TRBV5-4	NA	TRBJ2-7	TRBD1	CASSLADRAAEQYF	TGTGCCAGCAGCTTGGCGGACAGGGCTGCCGAGCAGTACTTC
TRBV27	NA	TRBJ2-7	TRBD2	CASSPIGPASGNYEQYF	TGTGCCAGCAGCCCTATAGGCCCCGCTAGCGGTAATTACGAGCAGTACTTC
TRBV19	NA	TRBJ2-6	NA	CASSILGEGANVLTF	TGTGCCAGTAGTATTCTCGGGGAAGGGGCCAACGTCCTGACTTTC
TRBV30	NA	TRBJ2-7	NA	CAWKVVYEQYF	TGTGCCTGGAAAGTAGTTTACGAGCAGTACTTC
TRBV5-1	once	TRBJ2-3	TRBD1	CASSLAGQVPGTDTQYF	TGCGCCAGCAGCTTGGCGGGACAGGTTCCTGGCACAGATACGCAGTATTTT
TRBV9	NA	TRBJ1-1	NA	CASSPMPTGGAMNTEAFF	TGTGCCAGCAGCCCCATGCCGACAGGTGGGGCCATGAACACTGAAGCTTTCTTT
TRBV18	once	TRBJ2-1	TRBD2	CASSPSGRTFNEQFF	TGTGCCAGCTCACCAAGCGGGAGGACTTTTAATGAGCAGTTCTTC
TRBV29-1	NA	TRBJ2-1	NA	CSVSGSSSYNEQFF	TGCAGCGTTTCCGGGTCTAGCTCCTACAATGAGCAGTTCTTC
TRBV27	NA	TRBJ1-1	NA	CASRDSMGTEAFF	TGTGCCAGCAGGGACAGCATGGGGACTGAAGCTTTCTTT
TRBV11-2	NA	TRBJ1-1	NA	CAGKGVDTEAFF	TGTGCCGGAAAAGGGGTGGACACTGAAGCTTTCTTT
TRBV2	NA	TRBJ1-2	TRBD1	CASSGTGIGYTF	TGTGCCAGCAGTGGGACAGGGATTGGCTACACCTTC
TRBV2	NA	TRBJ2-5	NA	CASNTLIQETQYF	TGTGCCAGCAACACACTCATCCAAGAGACCCAGTACTTC
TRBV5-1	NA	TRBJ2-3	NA	CASSPDFLLPTDTQYF	TGCGCCAGCAGCCCGGACTTCCTTTTGCCCACAGATACGCAGTATTTT
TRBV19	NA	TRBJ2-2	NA	CASTSTGVGTGELFF	TGTGCCAGTACCTCTACCGGGGTGGGGACCGGGGAGCTGTTTTTT
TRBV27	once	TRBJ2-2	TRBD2	CASSDRTWLAANTGELFF	TGTGCCAGCAGTGATCGAACGTGGCTAGCGGCGAACACCGGGGAGCTGTTTTTT
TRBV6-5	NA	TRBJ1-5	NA	CASSAGPHQPQHF	TGTGCCAGCAGTGCAGGGCCCCATCAGCCCCAGCATTTT
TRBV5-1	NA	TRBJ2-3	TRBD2	CASTPGGVTDTQYF	TGCGCCAGCACCCCGGGAGGTGTCACAGATACGCAGTATTTT
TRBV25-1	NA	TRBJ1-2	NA	CASSQGQGLANYGYTF	TGTGCCAGCAGTCAGGGGCAGGGGTTAGCTAACTATGGCTACACCTTC
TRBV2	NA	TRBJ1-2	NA	CASSIKTNSYAYGYTF	TGTGCCAGCAGTATTAAGACTAACTCTTACGCCTATGGCTACACCTTC
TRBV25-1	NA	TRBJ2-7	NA	CASSELGRGPYEQYF	TGTGCCAGCAGTGAATTGGGGCGGGGACCCTACGAGCAGTACTTC
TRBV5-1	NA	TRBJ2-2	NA	CASSFSGTGELFF	TGCGCCAGCAGCTTTTCAGGCACCGGGGAGCTGTTTTTT
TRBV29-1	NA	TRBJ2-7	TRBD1	CSVGQVGYEQYF	TGCAGCGTCGGACAGGTGGGGTACGAGCAGTACTTC